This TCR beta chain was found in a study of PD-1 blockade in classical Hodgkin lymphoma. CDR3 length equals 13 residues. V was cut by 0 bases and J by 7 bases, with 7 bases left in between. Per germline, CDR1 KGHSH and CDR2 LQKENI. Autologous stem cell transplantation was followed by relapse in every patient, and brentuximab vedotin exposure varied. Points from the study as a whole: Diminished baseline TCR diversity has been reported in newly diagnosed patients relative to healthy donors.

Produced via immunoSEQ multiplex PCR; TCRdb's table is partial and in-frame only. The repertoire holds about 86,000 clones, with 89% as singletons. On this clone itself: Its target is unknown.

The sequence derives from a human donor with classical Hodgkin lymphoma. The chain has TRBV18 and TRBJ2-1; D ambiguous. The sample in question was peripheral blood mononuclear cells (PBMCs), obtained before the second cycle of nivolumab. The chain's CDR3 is CASSPPSRNEQFF. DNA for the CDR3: TGTGCCAGCTCACCACCGTCGCGAAATGAGCAGTTCTTC.